Listed here are 2 T cell receptor beta chains from one sample, sequenced in a study of blood T cell repertoires in COVID-19. Profiling relied on immunoSEQ multiplex PCR, and the TCRdb table lists in-frame clones only, not all of them. The sample lists about 670,000 clones; 85% to 90% were seen once. The sequenced sample consisted of peripheral blood. The receptors shown here come from a woman in her late teens or twenties with acute or convalescent COVID-19.

The chain joins TRBV27 to TRBJ2-1, with TRBD2 as a possible D gene (5 bases). Germline CDR1 reads MNHEY; CDR2 reads SMNVEV (reference sequence). Deletions cut 5 bases from V and 4 bases from J, with 15 bases between. CDR3 length: 15 residues. CDR3 DNA sequence: TGTGCCAGCAGTATCAGCGGAGAAGCTTACAATGAGCAGTTCTTC. Translation: CASSISGEAYNEQFF.

The V call is TRBV18, the J call TRBJ2-7; D possibly corresponds to TRBD2 (7 bases). The CDR3 consists of 13 residues. V lost 7 bases to trimming and J lost 3 bases, with 13 bases between them. CDR1 is KGHSH, CDR2 LQKENI, per germline. CDR3 in DNA: TGTGCCAGCTACGGGGGGCTTCTCTACGAGCAGTACTTC. It is translated as CASYGGLLYEQYF.